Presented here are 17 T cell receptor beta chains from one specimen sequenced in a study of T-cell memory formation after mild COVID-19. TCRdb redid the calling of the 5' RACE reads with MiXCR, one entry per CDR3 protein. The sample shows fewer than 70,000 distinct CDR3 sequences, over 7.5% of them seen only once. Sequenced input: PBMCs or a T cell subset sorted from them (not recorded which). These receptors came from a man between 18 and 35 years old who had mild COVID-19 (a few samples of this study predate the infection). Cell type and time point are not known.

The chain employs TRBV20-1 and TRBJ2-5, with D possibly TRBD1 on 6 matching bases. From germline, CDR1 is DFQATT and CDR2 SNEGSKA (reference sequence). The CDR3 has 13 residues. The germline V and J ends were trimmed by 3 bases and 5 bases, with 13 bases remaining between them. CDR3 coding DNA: TGCAGTGCTAGTGACGACAGGCAGGAGACCCAGTACTTC. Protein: CSASDDRQETQYF.

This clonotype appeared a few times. The CDR3 bases are TGTGCCATCGTTGACAGGGACCGCGGGGCTGGAGAGCTGTTTTTT. This codes for CAIVDRDRGAGELFF. V and J are TRBV2 and TRBJ2-2; D is possibly TRBD1 (7 bases). Trimming shortened V by 10 bases and J by 11 bases, and 26 bases separated the two germline ends. This CDR3 has 15 amino acids. Germline-derived CDR1 and CDR2 are SNHLY and FYNNEI.

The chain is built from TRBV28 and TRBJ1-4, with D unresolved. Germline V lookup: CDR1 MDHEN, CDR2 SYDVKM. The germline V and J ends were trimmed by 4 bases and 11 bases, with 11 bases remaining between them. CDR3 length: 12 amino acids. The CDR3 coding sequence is TGTGCCAGCAGTTCGTCACATCGGAAACTGTTTTTT. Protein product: CASSSSHRKLFF.

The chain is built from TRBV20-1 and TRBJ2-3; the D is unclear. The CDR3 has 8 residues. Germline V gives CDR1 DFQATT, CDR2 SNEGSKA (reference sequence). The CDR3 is CRARGQYF. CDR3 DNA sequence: TGCAGGGCACGAGGGCAGTATTTT.

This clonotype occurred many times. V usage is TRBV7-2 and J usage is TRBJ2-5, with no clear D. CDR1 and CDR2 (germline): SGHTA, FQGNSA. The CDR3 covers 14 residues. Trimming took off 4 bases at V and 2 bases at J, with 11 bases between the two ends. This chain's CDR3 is CASSSRRSQETQYF. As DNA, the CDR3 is TGTGCCAGCAGCTCCCGACGATCTCAAGAGACCCAGTACTTC.

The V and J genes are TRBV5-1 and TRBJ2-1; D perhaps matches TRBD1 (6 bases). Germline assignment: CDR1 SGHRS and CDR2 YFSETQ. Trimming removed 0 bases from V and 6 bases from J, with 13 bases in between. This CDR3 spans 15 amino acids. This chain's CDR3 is CASSLVGHRVNEQFF. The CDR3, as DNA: TGCGCCAGCAGCTTGGTGGGGCACAGGGTCAATGAGCAGTTCTTC.

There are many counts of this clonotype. This CDR3 is CASSLGPYTDTQYF. CDR3 nucleotides: TGTGCCAGCAGCTTAGGGCCATACACAGATACGCAGTATTTT. The V and J genes are TRBV7-2 and TRBJ2-3; D unresolved. The CDR3 has 14 amino acids. The germline gives CDR1 SGHTA, CDR2 FQGNSA. V shed 1 base and J shed 2 bases, with 7 bases lying between them.

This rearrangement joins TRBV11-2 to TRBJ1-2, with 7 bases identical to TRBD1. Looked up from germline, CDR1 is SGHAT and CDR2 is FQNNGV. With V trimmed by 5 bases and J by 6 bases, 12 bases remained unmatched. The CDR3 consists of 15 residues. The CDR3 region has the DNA TGTGCCAGCAGCGCCCGACAGGGTCTTTCGGATGGCTACACCTTC. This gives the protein CASSARQGLSDGYTF.

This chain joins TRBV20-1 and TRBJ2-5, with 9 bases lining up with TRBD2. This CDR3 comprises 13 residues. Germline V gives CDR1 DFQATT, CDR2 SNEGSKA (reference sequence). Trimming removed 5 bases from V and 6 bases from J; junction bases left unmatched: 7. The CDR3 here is CSAPRGGLKTQYF. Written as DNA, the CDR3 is TGCAGTGCTCCGCGGGGGGGCCTAAAGACCCAGTACTTC.

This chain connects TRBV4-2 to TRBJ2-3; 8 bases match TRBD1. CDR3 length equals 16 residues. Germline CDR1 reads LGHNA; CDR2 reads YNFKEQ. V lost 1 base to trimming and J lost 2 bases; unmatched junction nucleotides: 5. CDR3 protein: CASSQATGAHTDTQYF. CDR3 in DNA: TGTGCCAGCAGCCAAGCGACAGGGGCCCACACAGATACGCAGTATTTT.

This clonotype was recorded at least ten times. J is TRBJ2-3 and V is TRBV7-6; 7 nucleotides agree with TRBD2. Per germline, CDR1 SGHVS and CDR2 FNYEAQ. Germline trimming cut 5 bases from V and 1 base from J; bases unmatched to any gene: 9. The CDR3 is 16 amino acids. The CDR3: CASSPRYTSGTDTQYF. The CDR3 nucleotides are TGTGCCAGCAGCCCGAGGTATACTAGCGGCACAGATACGCAGTATTTT.

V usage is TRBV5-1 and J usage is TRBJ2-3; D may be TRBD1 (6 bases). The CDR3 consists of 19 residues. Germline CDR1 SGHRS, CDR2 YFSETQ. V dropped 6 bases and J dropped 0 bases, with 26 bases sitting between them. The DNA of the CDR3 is TGCGCCAGCAATGATCCCACATTCTTTGGACAGCCTAGCACAGATACGCAGTATTTT. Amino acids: CASNDPTFFGQPSTDTQYF.

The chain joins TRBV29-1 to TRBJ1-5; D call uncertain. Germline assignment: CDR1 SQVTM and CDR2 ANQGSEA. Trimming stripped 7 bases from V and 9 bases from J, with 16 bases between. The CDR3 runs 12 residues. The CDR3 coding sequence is TGCAGCGCCCGGGAGGGTGCCCGGCCCCAGCATTTT. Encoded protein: CSAREGARPQHF.

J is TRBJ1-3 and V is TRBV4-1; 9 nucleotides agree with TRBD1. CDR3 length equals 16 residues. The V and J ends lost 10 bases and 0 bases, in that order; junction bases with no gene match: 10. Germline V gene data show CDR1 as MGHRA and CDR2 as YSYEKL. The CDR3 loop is CATSKQGAHSGNTIYF. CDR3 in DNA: TGCGCCACTTCGAAACAGGGGGCCCACTCTGGAAACACCATATATTTT.

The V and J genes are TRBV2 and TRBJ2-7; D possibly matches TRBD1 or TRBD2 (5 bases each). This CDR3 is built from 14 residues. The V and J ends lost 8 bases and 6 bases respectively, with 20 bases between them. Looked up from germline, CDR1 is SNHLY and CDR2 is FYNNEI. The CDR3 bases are TGTGCCAGCGCAAGGGACGGGTTAGTGCCCGAGCAGTACGTC. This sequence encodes CASARDGLVPEQYV.

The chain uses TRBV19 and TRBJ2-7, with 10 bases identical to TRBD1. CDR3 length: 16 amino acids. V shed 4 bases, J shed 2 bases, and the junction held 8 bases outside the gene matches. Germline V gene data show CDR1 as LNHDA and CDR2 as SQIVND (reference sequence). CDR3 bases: TGTGCCAGTAGTAGACTAACCGGGACAGGGGCCTACGAGCAGTACTTC. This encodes CASSRLTGTGAYEQYF.

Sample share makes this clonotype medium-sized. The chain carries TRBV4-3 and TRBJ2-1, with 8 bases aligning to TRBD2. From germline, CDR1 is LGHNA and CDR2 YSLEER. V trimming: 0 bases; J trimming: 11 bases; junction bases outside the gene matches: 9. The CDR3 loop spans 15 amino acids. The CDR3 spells CASSQEPAGVLKQFF. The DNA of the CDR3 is TGCGCCAGCAGCCAAGAGCCAGCGGGGGTATTAAAGCAGTTCTTC.